This TCR beta chain comes out of a study of Graves' ophthalmopathy and Graves' hyperthyroidism. Overall study: Ophthalmopathy not arising within 18 months of follow-up defined hyperthyroidism as stable.

Hyperthyroidism patients were newly diagnosed, under 2 months' duration, aged 18 to 65. If patients had other autoimmune diseases, uncontrolled infections, pregnancy or lactation, they were excluded. Study-wide results and caveats: Blood contained most expanded thyroid clonotypes exceeding 0.001 frequency.

Scientists amplified the TCR beta CDR3 regions from RNA transcripts. Amplification began with first-round RT-PCR using HTBI primers, then second-round multiplex PCR was performed. MiXCR, run by TCRdb on the multiplex PCR reads, gives a single entry per CDR3 protein. The sample contains about 550,000 distinct CDR3 sequences, 35% to 40% of which appear only once. This clonotype occurred many times. The antigen is undetermined. Input material: peripheral blood or thyroid tissue (not recorded which). This TCR was recovered from an adult man with Graves' hyperthyroidism.

CDR3 bases: TGTGCCAGCAGTCCTCCAATGGGGAGACAAGAGACCCAGTACTTC. Amino acids: CASSPPMGRQETQYF. The chain joins TRBV12-3 or TRBV12-4 to TRBJ2-5; a weak D match, TRBD2 (5 bases). CDR3 length: 15 amino acids. Deletions cut 5 bases from V and 2 bases from J, with 15 bases between.